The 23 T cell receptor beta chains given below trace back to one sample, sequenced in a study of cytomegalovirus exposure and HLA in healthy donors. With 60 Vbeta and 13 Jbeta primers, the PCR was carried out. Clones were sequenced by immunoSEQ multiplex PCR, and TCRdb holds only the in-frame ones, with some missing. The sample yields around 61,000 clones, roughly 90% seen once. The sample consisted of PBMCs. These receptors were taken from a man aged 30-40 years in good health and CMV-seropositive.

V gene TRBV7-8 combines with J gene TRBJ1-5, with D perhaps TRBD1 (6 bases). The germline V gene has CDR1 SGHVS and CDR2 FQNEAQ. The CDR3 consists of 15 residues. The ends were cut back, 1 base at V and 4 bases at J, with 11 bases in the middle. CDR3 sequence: CASSLEYRVNQPQHF. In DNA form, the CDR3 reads TGTGCCAGCAGCTTAGAATACAGGGTTAATCAGCCCCAGCATTTT.

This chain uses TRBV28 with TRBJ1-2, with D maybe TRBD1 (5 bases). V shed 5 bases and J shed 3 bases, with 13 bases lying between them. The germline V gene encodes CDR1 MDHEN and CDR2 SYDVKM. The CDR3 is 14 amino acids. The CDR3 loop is CASSIKPGYYGYTF. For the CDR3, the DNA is TGTGCCAGCAGTATAAAGCCAGGGTACTATGGCTACACCTTC.

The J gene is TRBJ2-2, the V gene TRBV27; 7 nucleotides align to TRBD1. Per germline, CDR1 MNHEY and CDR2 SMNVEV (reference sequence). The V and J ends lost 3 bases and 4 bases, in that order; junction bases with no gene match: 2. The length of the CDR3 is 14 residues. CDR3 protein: CASSFWTGTGELFF. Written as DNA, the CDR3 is TGTGCCAGCAGTTTTTGGACAGGCACCGGGGAGCTGTTTTTT.

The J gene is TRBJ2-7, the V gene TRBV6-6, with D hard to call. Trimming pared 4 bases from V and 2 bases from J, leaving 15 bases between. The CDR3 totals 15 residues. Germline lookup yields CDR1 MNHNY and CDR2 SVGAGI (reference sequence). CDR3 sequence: CASSSDRLPPYEQYF. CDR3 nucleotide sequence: TGTGCCAGCAGTTCCGATAGACTGCCTCCCTACGAGCAGTACTTC.

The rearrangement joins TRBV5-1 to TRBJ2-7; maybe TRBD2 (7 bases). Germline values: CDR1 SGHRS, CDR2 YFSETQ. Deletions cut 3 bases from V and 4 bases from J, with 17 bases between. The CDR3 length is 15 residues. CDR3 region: CASSSPGGVPYEQYF. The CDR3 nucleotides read TGCGCCAGCAGCTCGCCGGGGGGCGTACCTTACGAGCAGTACTTC.

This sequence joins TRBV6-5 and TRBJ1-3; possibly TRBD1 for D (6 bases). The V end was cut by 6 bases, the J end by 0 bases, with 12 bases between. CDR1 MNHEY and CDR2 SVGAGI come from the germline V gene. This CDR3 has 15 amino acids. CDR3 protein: CASSPRGRSGNTIYF. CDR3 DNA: TGTGCCAGCAGCCCCAGGGGCCGCTCTGGAAACACCATATATTTT.

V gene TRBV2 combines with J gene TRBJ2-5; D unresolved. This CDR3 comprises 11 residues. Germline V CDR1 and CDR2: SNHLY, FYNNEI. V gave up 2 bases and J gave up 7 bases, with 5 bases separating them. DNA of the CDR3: TGTGCCAGCAGTGAAACGGGGACCCAGTACTTC. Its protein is CASSETGTQYF. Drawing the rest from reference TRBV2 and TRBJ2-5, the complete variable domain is EPEVTQTPSHQVTQMGQEVILRCVPISNHLYFYWYRQILGQKVEFLVSFYNNEISEKSEIFDDQFSVERPDGSNFTLKIRSTKLEDSAMYFCASSETGTQYFGPGTRLLVL.

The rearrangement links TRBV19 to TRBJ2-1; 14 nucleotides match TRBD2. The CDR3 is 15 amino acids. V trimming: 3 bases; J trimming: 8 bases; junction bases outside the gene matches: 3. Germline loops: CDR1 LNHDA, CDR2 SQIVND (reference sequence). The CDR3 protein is CASSMGTSGSDEQFF. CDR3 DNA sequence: TGTGCCAGTAGTATGGGGACTAGCGGGAGTGATGAGCAGTTCTTC.

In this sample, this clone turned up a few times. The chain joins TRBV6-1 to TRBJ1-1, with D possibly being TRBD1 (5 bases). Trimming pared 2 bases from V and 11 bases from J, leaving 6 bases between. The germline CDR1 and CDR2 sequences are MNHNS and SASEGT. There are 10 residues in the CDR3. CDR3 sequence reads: CASSEWGAFF. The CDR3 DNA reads TGTGCCAGCAGTGAATGGGGCGCTTTCTTT.

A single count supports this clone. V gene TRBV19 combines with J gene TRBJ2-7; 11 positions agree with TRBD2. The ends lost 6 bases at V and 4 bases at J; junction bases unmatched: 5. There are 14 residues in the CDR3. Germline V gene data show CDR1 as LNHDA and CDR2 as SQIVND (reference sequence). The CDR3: CASRLAGGIYEQYF. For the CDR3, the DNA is TGTGCCAGTAGGCTAGCGGGAGGAATATACGAGCAGTACTTC.

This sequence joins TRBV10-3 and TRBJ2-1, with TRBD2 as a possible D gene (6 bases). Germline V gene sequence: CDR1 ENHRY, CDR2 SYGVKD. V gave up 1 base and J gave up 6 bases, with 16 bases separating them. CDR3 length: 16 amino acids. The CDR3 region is CAISEYASALANEQFF. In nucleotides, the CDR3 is TGTGCCATCAGTGAGTACGCTAGCGCGCTTGCCAATGAGCAGTTCTTC.

The CDR3 bases are TGCGCCAGCAGCTTAGTACAGGGTAGCTATGGCTACACCTTC. This encodes CASSLVQGSYGYTF. The chain couples TRBV5-1 to TRBJ1-2, with D possibly being TRBD1 (6 bases). The CDR3 is 14 residues long. Germline-derived CDR1 and CDR2 are SGHRS and YFSETQ. V lost 2 bases and J lost 4, with 12 bases in between.

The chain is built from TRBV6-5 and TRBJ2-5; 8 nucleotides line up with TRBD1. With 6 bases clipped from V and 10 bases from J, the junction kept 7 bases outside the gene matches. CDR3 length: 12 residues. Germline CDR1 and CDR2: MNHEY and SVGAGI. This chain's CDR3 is CASRAGGGGQYF. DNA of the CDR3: TGTGCCAGCAGGGCAGGGGGCGGCGGCCAGTACTTC.

CDR3 loop: CSVEPGLGETQYF. CDR3 DNA: TGCAGCGTTGAGCCGGGACTAGGAGAGACCCAGTACTTC. The gene calls are TRBV29-1 and TRBJ2-5; TRBD2 aligns across 8 bases. CDR3 length: 13 amino acids. The germline gives CDR1 SQVTM, CDR2 ANQGSEA. V lost 3 bases, J lost 4 bases, and 4 bases stayed unmatched.

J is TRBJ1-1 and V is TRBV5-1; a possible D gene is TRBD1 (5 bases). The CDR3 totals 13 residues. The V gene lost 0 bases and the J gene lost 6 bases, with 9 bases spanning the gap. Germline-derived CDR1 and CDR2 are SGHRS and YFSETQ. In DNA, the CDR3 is TGCGCCAGCAGCTTGGACGTAGGGGCTGAAGCTTTCTTT. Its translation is CASSLDVGAEAFF.

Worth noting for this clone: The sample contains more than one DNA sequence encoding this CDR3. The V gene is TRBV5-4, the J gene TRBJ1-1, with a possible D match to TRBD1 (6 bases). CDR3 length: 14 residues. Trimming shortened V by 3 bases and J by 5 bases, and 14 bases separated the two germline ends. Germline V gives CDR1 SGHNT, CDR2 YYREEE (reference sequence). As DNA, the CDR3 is TGTGCCAGCAGCTCAAGGACAGAGGGAACTGAAGCTTTCTTT. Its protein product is CASSSRTEGTEAFF.

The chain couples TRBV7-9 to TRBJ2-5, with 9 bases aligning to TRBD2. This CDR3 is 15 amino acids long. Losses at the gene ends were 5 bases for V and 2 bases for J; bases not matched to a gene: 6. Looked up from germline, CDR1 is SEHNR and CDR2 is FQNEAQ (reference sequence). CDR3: CASSLTSGWQETQYF. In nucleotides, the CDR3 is TGTGCCAGCAGCCTTACTAGCGGGTGGCAAGAGACCCAGTACTTC.

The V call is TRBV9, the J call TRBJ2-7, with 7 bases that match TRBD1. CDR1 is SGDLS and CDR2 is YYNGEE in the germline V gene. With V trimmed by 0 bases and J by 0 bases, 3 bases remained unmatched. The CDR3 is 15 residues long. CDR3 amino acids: CASSVEGQISYEQYF. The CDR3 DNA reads TGTGCCAGCAGCGTAGAGGGACAGATCTCCTACGAGCAGTACTTC. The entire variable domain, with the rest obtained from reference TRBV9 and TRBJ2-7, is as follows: DSGVTQTPKHLITATGQRVTLRCSPRSGDLSVYWYQQSLDQGLQFLIQYYNGEERAKGNILERFSAQQFPDLHSELNLSSLELGDSALYFCASSVEGQISYEQYFGPGTRLTVT.

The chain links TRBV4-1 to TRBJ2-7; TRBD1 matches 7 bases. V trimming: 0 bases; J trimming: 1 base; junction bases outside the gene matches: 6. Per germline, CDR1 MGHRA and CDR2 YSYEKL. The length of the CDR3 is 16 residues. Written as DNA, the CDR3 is TGCGCCAGCAGCCAAGATCGGACAGGCTCTTCCTACGAGCAGTACTTC. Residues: CASSQDRTGSSYEQYF.

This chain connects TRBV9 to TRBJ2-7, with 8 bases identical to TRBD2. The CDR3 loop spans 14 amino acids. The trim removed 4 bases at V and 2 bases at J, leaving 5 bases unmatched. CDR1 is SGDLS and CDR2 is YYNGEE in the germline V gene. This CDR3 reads CASSPRGGTYEQYF. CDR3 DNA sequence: TGTGCCAGCAGCCCCCGGGGGGGAACCTACGAGCAGTACTTC.

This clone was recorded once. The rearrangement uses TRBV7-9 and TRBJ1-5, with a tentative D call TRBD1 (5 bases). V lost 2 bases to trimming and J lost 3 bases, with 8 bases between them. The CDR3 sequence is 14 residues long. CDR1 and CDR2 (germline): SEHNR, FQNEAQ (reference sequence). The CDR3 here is CASSLRGSNQPQHF. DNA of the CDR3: TGTGCCAGCAGCTTAAGGGGATCCAATCAGCCCCAGCATTTT.

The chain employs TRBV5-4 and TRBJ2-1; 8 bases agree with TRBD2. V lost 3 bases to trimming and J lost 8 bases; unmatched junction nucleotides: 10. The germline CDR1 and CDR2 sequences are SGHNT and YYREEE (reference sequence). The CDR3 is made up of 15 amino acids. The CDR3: CASSSRAGGFYEQFF. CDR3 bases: TGTGCCAGCAGCTCCCGGGCGGGAGGATTCTATGAGCAGTTCTTC.

The CDR3 DNA follows: TGTGCCAGTAGTTTCCCTCAGGGGGCTTGGAACACCGGGGAGCTGTTTTTT. Translating gives CASSFPQGAWNTGELFF. This sequence joins TRBV19 and TRBJ2-2; 8 bases are shared with TRBD1. Germline values: CDR1 LNHDA, CDR2 SQIVND (reference sequence). The CDR3 sequence is 17 residues long. Trimming at V came to 5 bases and at J to 1 base, leaving 9 bases not matched to a gene.